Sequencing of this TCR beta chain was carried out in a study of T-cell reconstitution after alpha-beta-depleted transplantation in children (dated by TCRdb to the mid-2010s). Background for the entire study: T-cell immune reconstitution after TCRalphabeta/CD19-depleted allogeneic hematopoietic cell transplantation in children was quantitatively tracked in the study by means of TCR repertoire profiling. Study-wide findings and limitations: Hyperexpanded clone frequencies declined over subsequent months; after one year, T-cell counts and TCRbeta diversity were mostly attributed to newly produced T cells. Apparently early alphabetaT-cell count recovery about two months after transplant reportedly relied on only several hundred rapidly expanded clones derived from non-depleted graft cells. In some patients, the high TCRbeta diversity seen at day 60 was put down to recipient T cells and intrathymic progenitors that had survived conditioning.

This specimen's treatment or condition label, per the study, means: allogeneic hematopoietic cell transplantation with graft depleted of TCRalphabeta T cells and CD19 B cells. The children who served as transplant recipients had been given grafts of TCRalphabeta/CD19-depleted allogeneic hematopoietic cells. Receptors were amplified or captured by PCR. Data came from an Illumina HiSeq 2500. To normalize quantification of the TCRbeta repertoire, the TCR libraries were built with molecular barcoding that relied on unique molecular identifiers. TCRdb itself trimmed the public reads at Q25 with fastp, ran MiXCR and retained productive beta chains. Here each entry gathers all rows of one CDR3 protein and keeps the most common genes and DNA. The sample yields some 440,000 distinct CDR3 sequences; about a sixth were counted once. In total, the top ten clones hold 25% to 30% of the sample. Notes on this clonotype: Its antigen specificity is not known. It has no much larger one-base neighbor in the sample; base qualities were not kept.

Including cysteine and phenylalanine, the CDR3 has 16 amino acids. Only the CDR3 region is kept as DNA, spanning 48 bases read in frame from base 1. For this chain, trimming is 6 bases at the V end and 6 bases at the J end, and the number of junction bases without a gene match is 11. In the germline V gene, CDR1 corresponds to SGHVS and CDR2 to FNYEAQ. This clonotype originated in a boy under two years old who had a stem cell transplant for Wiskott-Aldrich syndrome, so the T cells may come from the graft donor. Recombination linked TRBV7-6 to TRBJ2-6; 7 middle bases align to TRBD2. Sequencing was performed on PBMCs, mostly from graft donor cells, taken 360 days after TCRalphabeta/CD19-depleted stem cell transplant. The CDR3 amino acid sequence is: CASRSPGRSEANVLTF. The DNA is TGTGCCAGCAGGTCACCCGGGAGGTCGGAGGCCAACGTCCTGACTTTC.